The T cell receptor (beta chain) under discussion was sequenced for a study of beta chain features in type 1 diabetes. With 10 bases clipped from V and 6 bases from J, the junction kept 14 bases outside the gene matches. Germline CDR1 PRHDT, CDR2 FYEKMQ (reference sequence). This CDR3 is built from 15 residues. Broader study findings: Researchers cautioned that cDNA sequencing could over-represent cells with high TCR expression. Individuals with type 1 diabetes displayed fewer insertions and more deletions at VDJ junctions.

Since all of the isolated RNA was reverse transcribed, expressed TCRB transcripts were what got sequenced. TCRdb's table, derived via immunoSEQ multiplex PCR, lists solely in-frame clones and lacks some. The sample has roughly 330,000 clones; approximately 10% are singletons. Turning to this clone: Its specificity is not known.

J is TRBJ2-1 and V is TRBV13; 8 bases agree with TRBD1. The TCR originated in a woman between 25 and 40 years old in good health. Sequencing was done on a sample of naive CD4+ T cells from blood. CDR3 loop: CATAERTGTSNEQFF. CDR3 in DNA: TGTGCCACCGCTGAGAGGACAGGGACGTCCAATGAGCAGTTCTTC.